The 3 T cell receptor beta chains in this list originate from one sample, sequenced in a study of identifying expanded T cells in peripheral blood. Using immunoSEQ multiplex PCR, the repertoire was profiled, and TCRdb retains in-frame clones only, with some absent. The top ten clones hold approximately 3% of a sample with 100,000 to 150,000 clones, approximately 80% of them seen once. Sequencing was done on a sample of blood. The receptors shown here come from a person between 18 and 75 years old in good health.

The genes are TRBV6-1 and TRBJ1-1; no clear D. The CDR3 has 13 residues. Trimming left V 4 bases short and J 3 bases short, with 9 bases between. Germline values: CDR1 MNHNS, CDR2 SASEGT. Here the CDR3 reads CASSGQADTEAFF. The CDR3 nucleotides read TGTGCCAGCAGTGGCCAGGCGGACACTGAAGCTTTCTTT.

This clone was counted only a few times. J is TRBJ2-7 and V is TRBV5-6, with D maybe TRBD2 (7 bases). V lost 3 bases, J lost 5 bases, and 12 bases lay in between. Germline V gives CDR1 SGHDT, CDR2 YYEEEE. This CDR3 region has 13 residues. CDR3 loop: CASSWGGGNEQYF. As DNA, the CDR3 is TGTGCCAGCAGCTGGGGAGGGGGAAACGAGCAGTACTTC.

To note about this clone: The sample carries other DNA sequences with the same CDR3. This chain connects TRBV13 to TRBJ2-4, with D possibly being TRBD1 or TRBD2 (5 bases each). The V and J ends lost 3 bases and 7 bases respectively, with 13 bases between them. CDR3 length: 14 amino acids. Germline-derived CDR1 and CDR2 are PRHDT and FYEKMQ (reference sequence). The CDR3 loop is CASSLGPQGNIQYF. As DNA, the CDR3 is TGTGCCAGCAGCTTGGGACCCCAGGGCAACATTCAGTACTTC.